A selection of T cell receptor beta chains follows, all from one sample in a study of technical replicates of blood from a few donors. The repertoire was sequenced with immunoSEQ multiplex PCR; TCRdb's copy has only in-frame clones and lacks some. Altogether around 83,000 clones are present, around nine tenths being singletons, with the ten largest covering 0.25%. Sequencing was done on a sample of T cells isolated from PBMCs. Every receptor here comes from a human donor in good health. CDR3s include the opening cysteine and the closing phenylalanine or tryptophan. The order of the fields is J gene, V gene, clone size, D gene, CDR3 DNA, CDR3 protein. A D gene is named only where the DNA matches it firmly. Part of the rows lack a size; the others show once, few, many or a class for expanded clones.

>TRBJ2-6|TRBV5-1|once|NA
TGCGCCAGCAGCTCCATCTCTGGGGCCAACGTCCTGACTTTC
CASSSISGANVLTF
>TRBJ2-7|TRBV7-9|few|TRBD1
TGTGCCAGCAGCTTCCGGGACAGGTTCTACGAGCAGTACTTC
CASSFRDRFYEQYF
>TRBJ1-3|TRBV6-1|NA|NA
TGTGCCAGCAGCTCCGGGGTTCAAGTAACCATATATTTT
CASSSGVQVTIYF
>TRBJ1-6|TRBV2|NA|NA
TGTGCCAGCAGTGGACAGTTTAATTCACCCCTCCACTTT
CASSGQFNSPLHF
>TRBJ2-5|TRBV6-5|NA|NA
TGTGCCAGCAGAAGAACCGTCGGGGTAGAGACCCAGTACTTC
CASRRTVGVETQYF
>TRBJ1-3|TRBV6-1|NA|TRBD1
TGTGCCAGCGGTCGGGACAGGGGAAACACCATATATTTT
CASGRDRGNTIYF
>TRBJ2-4|TRBV5-1|NA|TRBD1
TGCGCCAGCAGCTTGGGACGGACAGGGGCCCGGGACATTCAGTACTTC
CASSLGRTGARDIQYF
>TRBJ2-3|TRBV11-3|NA|NA
TGTGCCAGCAGCTGCTGGGGCGAGACACTTAGCACAGATACGCAGTATTTT
CASSCWGETLSTDTQYF
>TRBJ1-5|TRBV5-1|NA|NA
TGCGCCAGCAGCTTGGCGGGGTTGGACCAGCCCCAGCATTTT
CASSLAGLDQPQHF
>TRBJ1-1|TRBV16|NA|NA
TGTGCCAGCAGCCAATCGGGAGGGAACACTGAAGCTTTCTTT
CASSQSGGNTEAFF
>TRBJ1-1|TRBV7-8|NA|TRBD1
TGTGCCAGCAGCACGGGACAGTACATGAACACTGAAGCTTTCTTT
CASSTGQYMNTEAFF
>TRBJ2-5|TRBV29-1|NA|NA
TGCAGCGCTAAACGGGACTTGCAAGAGACCCAGTACTTC
CSAKRDLQETQYF
>TRBJ2-5|TRBV25-1|NA|TRBD1
TGTGCCAGCAGTGGAGAGGGACAGGGGGCGAAGACCCAGTACTTC
CASSGEGQGAKTQYF
>TRBJ1-6|TRBV7-3|once|NA
TGTGCCAGCAGCTTAAGTGGGTACAGGGTAGATTCACCCCTCCACTTT
CASSLSGYRVDSPLHF
>TRBJ2-2|TRBV27|NA|TRBD2
TGTGCCAGCAGTCCTCCCCCCGGACTAGCGAACACCGGGGAGCTGTTTTTT
CASSPPPGLANTGELFF
>TRBJ1-6|TRBV30|NA|NA
TGTGCCTGGAAGTGGTTAGATAATTCACCCCTCCACTTT
CAWKWLDNSPLHF
>TRBJ1-4|TRBV7-6|NA|NA
TGTGCCAGCAGCTTAGGGGGCACTAATGAAAAACTGTTTTTT
CASSLGGTNEKLFF
>TRBJ1-2|TRBV6-1|NA|NA
TGTGCCAGCAGTGTCGGGGGGACTGTTTCTTACTATGGCTACACCTTC
CASSVGGTVSYYGYTF
>TRBJ1-4|TRBV28|NA|NA
TGTGCCAGCAGTTTAGCCTCACAAGGGGGAGCAACTAATGAAAAACTGTTTTTT
CASSLASQGGATNEKLFF
>TRBJ1-1|TRBV29-1|few|TRBD1
TGCAGCGTTTCAGGGGGTCGGCTGAACACTGAAGCTTTCTTT
CSVSGGRLNTEAFF
>TRBJ1-2|TRBV28|NA|NA
TGTGCCAGCAGTTTTGCAGGGAACTATGGCTACACCTTC
CASSFAGNYGYTF
>TRBJ2-2|TRBV19|NA|NA
TGTGCCAGTAGTCCGCTCGTAAACAGGGCCGGGGAGCTGTTTTTT
CASSPLVNRAGELFF
>TRBJ2-6|TRBV19|NA|NA
TGTGCCAGTAGAGTAGCGGGGGCCAACGTCCTGACTTTC
CASRVAGANVLTF
>TRBJ1-2|TRBV7-2|NA|NA
TGTGCCAGCAGCTTTCTACCGGGACGGGAGATTAACTATGGCTACACCTTC
CASSFLPGREINYGYTF
>TRBJ1-1|TRBV7-9|NA|NA
TGTGCCAGCAGCCCTTTGGACAGAAGAGAGGGTGAAGCTTTCTTT
CASSPLDRREGEAFF
>TRBJ2-5|TRBV9|NA|NA
TGTGCCAGCAGCGTAGCGTTAGGAGGCCAAGAGACCCAGTACTTC
CASSVALGGQETQYF
>TRBJ2-7|TRBV7-7|NA|TRBD1
TGTGCCAGCAGCCCCTCCCGGACAGGGGAGGGAGAGCAGTACTTC
CASSPSRTGEGEQYF
>TRBJ1-2|TRBV18|NA|TRBD1
TGTGCCAGCTCGACGACAGGGAAGGAGGTTTCTGGCTACACCTTC
CASSTTGKEVSGYTF
>TRBJ2-7|TRBV28|NA|TRBD1
TGTGCCAGCAGGGGACAGGTTTACGAGCAGTACTTC
CASRGQVYEQYF
>TRBJ2-2|TRBV5-1|NA|TRBD1
TGCGCCAGCAGCTTCCAGGGGGAGGGGGAGCTGTTTTTT
CASSFQGEGELFF